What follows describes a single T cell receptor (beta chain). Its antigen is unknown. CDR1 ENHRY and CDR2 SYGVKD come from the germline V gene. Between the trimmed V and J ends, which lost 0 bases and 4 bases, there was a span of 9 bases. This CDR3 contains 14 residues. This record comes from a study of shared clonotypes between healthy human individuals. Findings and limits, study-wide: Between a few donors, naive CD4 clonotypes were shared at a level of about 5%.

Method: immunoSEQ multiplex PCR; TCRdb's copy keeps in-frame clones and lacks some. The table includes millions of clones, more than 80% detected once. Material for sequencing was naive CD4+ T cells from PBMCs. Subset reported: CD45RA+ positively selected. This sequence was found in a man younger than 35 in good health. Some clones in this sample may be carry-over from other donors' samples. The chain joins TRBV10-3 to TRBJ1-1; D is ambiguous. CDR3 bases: TGTGCCATCAGTGAGTCGGAGTATAGCACTGAAGCTTTCTTT. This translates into CAISESEYSTEAFF.